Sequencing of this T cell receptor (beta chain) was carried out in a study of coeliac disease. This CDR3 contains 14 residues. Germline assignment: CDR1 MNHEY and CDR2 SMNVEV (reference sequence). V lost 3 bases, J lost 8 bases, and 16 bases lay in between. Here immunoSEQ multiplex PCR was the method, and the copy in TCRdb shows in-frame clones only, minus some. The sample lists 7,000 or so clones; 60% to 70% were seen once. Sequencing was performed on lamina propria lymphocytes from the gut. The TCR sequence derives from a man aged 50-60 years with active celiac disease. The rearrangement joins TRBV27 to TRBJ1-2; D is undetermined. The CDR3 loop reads CASSLNNPARGYTF. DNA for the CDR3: TGTGCCAGCAGTTTGAACAATCCGGCCAGGGGCTACACCTTC.